This TCR beta chain derives from a study of blood T cell repertoires in COVID-19. Only in-frame clones appear in the TCRdb table, and some are missing; sequencing was by immunoSEQ multiplex PCR. The sample consists of around 200,000 clones, 85% to 90% of them appearing once. After removal of 2 bases from V and 1 base from J, the junction contained 2 bases not matched to a gene. The CDR3 length is 16 residues. The germline CDR1 and CDR2 sequences are SGHRS and YFSETQ. This TCR derives from a man in his fifties or sixties with acute or convalescent COVID-19. Sequencing was performed on peripheral blood. This rearrangement joins TRBV5-1 to TRBJ2-2, with 10 bases matching TRBD1. CDR3 loop: CASSLRDRGNTGELFF. The CDR3 nucleotides are TGCGCCAGCAGCTTACGGGACAGGGGGAACACCGGGGAGCTGTTTTTT.